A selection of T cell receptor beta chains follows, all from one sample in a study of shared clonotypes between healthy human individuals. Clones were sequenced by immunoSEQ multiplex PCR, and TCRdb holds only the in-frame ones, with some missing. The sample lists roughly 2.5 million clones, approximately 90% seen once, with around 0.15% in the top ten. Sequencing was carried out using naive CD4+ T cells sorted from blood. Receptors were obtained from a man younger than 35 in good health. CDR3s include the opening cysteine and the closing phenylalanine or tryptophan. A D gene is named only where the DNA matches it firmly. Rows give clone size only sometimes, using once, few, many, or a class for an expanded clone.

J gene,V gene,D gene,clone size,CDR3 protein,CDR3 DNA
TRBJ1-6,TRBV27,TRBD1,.,CASSLEGGSYSPLHF,TGTGCCAGCAGTTTAGAAGGGGGCTCCTATTCACCCCTCCACTTT
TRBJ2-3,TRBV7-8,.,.,CASSLAVRTEYTDTQYF,TGTGCCAGCAGCTTAGCAGTCCGGACAGAATACACAGATACGCAGTATTTT
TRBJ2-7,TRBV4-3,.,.,CASSQDGEASSYEQYF,TGCGCCAGCAGCCAAGATGGCGAGGCCAGCTCCTACGAGCAGTACTTC
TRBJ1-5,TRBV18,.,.,CASSYDSSNQPQHF,TGTGCCAGCTCATATGACAGTAGCAATCAGCCCCAGCATTTT
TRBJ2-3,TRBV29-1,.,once,CSVEGGVGQDTQYF,TGCAGCGTTGAAGGTGGCGTGGGGCAGGATACGCAGTATTTT
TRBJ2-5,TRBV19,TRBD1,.,CASSTGGPETQYF,TGTGCCAGTAGTACAGGGGGCCCAGAGACCCAGTACTTC
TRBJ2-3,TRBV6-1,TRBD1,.,CASGGQVKTDTQYF,TGTGCCAGCGGGGGACAGGTAAAAACAGATACGCAGTATTTT
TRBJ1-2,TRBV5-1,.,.,CASSLVVGDTGYTF,TGCGCCAGCAGCTTGGTGGTCGGGGATACTGGCTACACCTTC
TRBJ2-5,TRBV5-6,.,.,CASSFRQMYQETQYF,TGTGCCAGCAGCTTCCGACAGATGTACCAAGAGACCCAGTACTTC
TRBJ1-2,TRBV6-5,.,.,CASSYESRKGYTF,TGTGCCAGCAGTTACGAATCCAGAAAGGGCTACACCTTC
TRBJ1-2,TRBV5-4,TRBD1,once,CASSPGTGNYGYTF,TGTGCCAGCAGCCCGGGGACAGGGAACTATGGCTACACCTTC
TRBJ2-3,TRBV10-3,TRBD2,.,CAISPSGGTDTQYF,TGTGCCATCAGCCCCAGCGGGGGCACAGATACGCAGTATTTT
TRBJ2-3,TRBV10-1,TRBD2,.,CASSESGAGGPSDTQYF,TGCGCCAGCAGTGAGTCTGGAGCGGGAGGGCCTTCAGATACGCAGTATTTT
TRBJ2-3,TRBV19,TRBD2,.,CASRRGLASDTQYF,TGTGCCAGCCGAAGGGGACTAGCATCAGATACGCAGTATTTT
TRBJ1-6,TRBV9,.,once,CASSADYNSPLHF,TGTGCCAGCAGCGCGGACTATAATTCACCCCTCCACTTT
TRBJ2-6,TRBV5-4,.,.,CASSLVGANVLTF,TGTGCCAGCAGCTTGGTTGGGGCCAACGTCCTGACTTTC
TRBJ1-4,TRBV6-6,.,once,CASSRIGGEKLFF,TGTGCCAGCAGCCGCATTGGTGGTGAAAAACTGTTTTTT
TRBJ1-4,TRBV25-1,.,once,CASSEIGDGNEKLFF,TGTGCCAGCAGTGAAATAGGGGACGGGAATGAAAAACTGTTTTTT
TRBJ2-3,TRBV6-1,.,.,CASRDGTPYTDTQYF,TGTGCCAGCAGAGACGGGACTCCGTACACAGATACGCAGTATTTT
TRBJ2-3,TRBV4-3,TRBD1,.,CASSQETGTLGTQYF,TGCGCCAGCAGCCAAGAGACAGGGACCTTAGGTACGCAGTATTTT
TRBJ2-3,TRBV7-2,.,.,CASSSGDTFRSDTQYF,TGTGCCAGCAGCTCCGGGGACACTTTCAGATCAGATACGCAGTATTTT
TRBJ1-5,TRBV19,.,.,CASSMWGHSNQPQHF,TGTGCCAGTAGTATGTGGGGACACAGCAATCAGCCCCAGCATTTT
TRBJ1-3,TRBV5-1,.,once,CASSLDVGGTGNTIYF,TGCGCCAGCAGCTTGGATGTGGGAGGGACTGGAAACACCATATATTTT
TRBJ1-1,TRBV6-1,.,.,CASSERFGGAHTEAFF,TGTGCCAGCAGTGAACGGTTTGGGGGGGCACACACTGAAGCTTTCTTT
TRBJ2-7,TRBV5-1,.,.,CASSLLPDSYEQYF,TGCGCCAGCAGCTTGCTCCCAGACTCCTACGAGCAGTACTTC
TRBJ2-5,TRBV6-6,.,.,CASSPTWETQYF,TGTGCCAGCAGCCCTACATGGGAGACCCAGTACTTC
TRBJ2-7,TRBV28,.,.,CASSLSSNYEQYF,TGTGCCAGCAGTTTATCCTCAAACTACGAGCAGTACTTC